A selection of T cell receptor beta chains follows, all from one sample in a study of cytomegalovirus exposure and HLA in healthy donors. Method: immunoSEQ multiplex PCR; TCRdb's copy keeps in-frame clones and lacks some. The repertoire consists of some 130,000 clones, with 80% occurring once and the leading ten covering 2.5% to 3.5%. The material sequenced was PBMCs. These TCRs come from a male donor in good health and CMV-seronegative. Each CDR3 is given with its conserved first and last residue. A D gene is named only where the DNA matches it firmly. Part of the rows lack a size; the others show once, few, many or a class for expanded clones.

size | D | J | V | DNA | CDR3
NA | TRBD1 | TRBJ1-3 | TRBV6-5 | TGTGCCAGCAGTTACTCGGACAGGGGTACTGGAAACACCATATATTTT | CASSYSDRGTGNTIYF
NA | NA | TRBJ2-7 | TRBV19 | TGTGCCAGTAGTATCCAACTTCCCTACGAGCAGTACTTC | CASSIQLPYEQYF
NA | TRBD1 | TRBJ2-7 | TRBV5-5 | TGTGCCAGCAGGATCCCGGGACAGGGGAGGGGGCAGTACTTC | CASRIPGQGRGQYF
NA | NA | TRBJ1-2 | TRBV30 | TGTGCCTGGAGTGTTAGGGGGTTAGAGGGCTACACCTTC | CAWSVRGLEGYTF
few | TRBD1 | TRBJ2-2 | TRBV2 | TGTGCCAGCAACCAGGACAGGCCTGGCGGGGAGCTGTTTTTT | CASNQDRPGGELFF
few | NA | TRBJ2-4 | TRBV10-3 | TGTGCCATCAGTGCCCATCGAGATAAGCTGTACTTC | CAISAHRDKLYF
NA | TRBD2 | TRBJ2-4 | TRBV4-1 | TGCGCCAGCAGCCAAGAAACGGCTAGCGGGAGTACGGGGGGAAACATTCAGTACTTC | CASSQETASGSTGGNIQYF
NA | NA | TRBJ1-3 | TRBV6-6 | TGTGCCAGCGCCCCGGGACTATCCGGAAACACCATATATTTT | CASAPGLSGNTIYF
NA | NA | TRBJ1-1 | TRBV15 | TGTGCCACCAGCAGAGATCGGGTACCCAACACTGAAGCTTTCTTT | CATSRDRVPNTEAFF
NA | NA | TRBJ1-1 | TRBV6-5 | TGTGCCAGCAGTTCCGAGGGATATGTAAACACTGAAGCTTTCTTT | CASSSEGYVNTEAFF
NA | NA | TRBJ1-1 | TRBV5-1 | TGCGCCAGCAGCTTGGCCGGGAGGAACACTGAAGCTTTCTTT | CASSLAGRNTEAFF
NA | TRBD1 | TRBJ2-7 | TRBV2 | TGTGCCAGCAGTTCGACAGGGGCCTCCTACGAGCAGTACTTC | CASSSTGASYEQYF
few | NA | TRBJ1-3 | TRBV11-2 | TGTGCCAGCAGCGAGACAGTTGGAAACACCATATATTTT | CASSETVGNTIYF
NA | NA | TRBJ1-1 | TRBV7-8 | TGTGCCAGCAGCTTTGAGGGGGTGGCTTTCTTT | CASSFEGVAFF
NA | TRBD1 | TRBJ1-5 | TRBV5-1 | TGCGCCAGCAGCCCCGGGACAGGGTCCAATCAGCCCCAGCATTTT | CASSPGTGSNQPQHF
NA | TRBD1 | TRBJ2-7 | TRBV11-2 | TGTGCCAGCAGCGGACGGACAGGGGGCTACGAGCAGTACTTC | CASSGRTGGYEQYF
NA | NA | TRBJ2-7 | TRBV7-2 | TGTGCCAGCAGCCGCACCCGGGACATTTCCTACGAGCAGTACTTC | CASSRTRDISYEQYF
NA | TRBD1 | TRBJ1-2 | TRBV6-1 | TGTGCCAGCAGTGAAGCTCCGACAGGGGTAAGCGGCTACACCTTC | CASSEAPTGVSGYTF
NA | NA | TRBJ1-2 | TRBV6-6 | TGTGCCAGCAGTTACCAGGCGATTTTAGATGGCTACACCTTC | CASSYQAILDGYTF
NA | NA | TRBJ2-2 | TRBV4-1 | TGCGCCAGCAGCCAAGTTATTCCCCGGGTTGCGGAGACCGGGGAGCTGTTTTTT | CASSQVIPRVAETGELFF
NA | NA | TRBJ2-7 | TRBV7-8 | TGTGCCAGCAGCTTAGGGGCTTTCGGCTACGAGCAGTACTTC | CASSLGAFGYEQYF
few | TRBD1 | TRBJ2-7 | TRBV15 | TGTGCCACCAGTCCGGGGGACAGGGGAACTGACGAGCAGTACTTC | CATSPGDRGTDEQYF
NA | NA | TRBJ2-1 | TRBV4-1 | TGCGCCAGCAGCCAAGCGGGCGGGGACTACAATGAGCAGTTCTTC | CASSQAGGDYNEQFF
NA | TRBD1 | TRBJ2-1 | TRBV5-1 | TGCGCCAGCAGCTTGGGGGACAGGGGCTACAATGAGCAGTTCTTC | CASSLGDRGYNEQFF
NA | NA | TRBJ1-1 | TRBV18 | TGTGCCAGCTCACCACTTCAGGTTAAGGTGAACACTGAAGCTTTCTTT | CASSPLQVKVNTEAFF
NA | NA | TRBJ2-4 | TRBV30 | TGTGCCTGGAGTCCCATACTCGGGGTTCAGTACTTC | CAWSPILGVQYF
NA | TRBD1 | TRBJ1-1 | TRBV27 | TGTGCCAGCAGTTTTGGGACAGAGAACACTGAAGCTTTCTTT | CASSFGTENTEAFF
NA | TRBD1 | TRBJ2-3 | TRBV7-9 | TGTGCCAGCAGCCCTCGGACAGGGGAACGCACAGATACGCAGTATTTT | CASSPRTGERTDTQYF
NA | TRBD1 | TRBJ1-1 | TRBV18 | TGTGCCAGCTCAACTGGACAGGGGGCGGCTTTCTTT | CASSTGQGAAFF
NA | NA | TRBJ2-6 | TRBV7-8 | TGTGCCAGCAGCTTAGGAGGCTCTGGGGCCAACGTCCTGACTTTC | CASSLGGSGANVLTF
NA | TRBD2 | TRBJ2-7 | TRBV6-5 | TGTGCCAGCAAGATTAGCGGGAGTCTGGGCGAGCAGTACTTC | CASKISGSLGEQYF
NA | NA | TRBJ2-2 | TRBV7-8 | TGTGCCAGCAGCTTATTACCTTACAGGGATGCCGTGACCGGGGAGCTGTTTTTT | CASSLLPYRDAVTGELFF
NA | NA | TRBJ2-1 | TRBV2 | TGTGCCAGCACCCAGGGTAGCGGCTCCTACAATGAGCAGTTCTTC | CASTQGSGSYNEQFF
NA | TRBD2 | TRBJ2-1 | TRBV4-2 | TGTGCCAGCAGCCAAGATCCAGCGGGGGCCGAGGGGTCAAATGAGCAGTTCTTC | CASSQDPAGAEGSNEQFF
NA | NA | TRBJ1-3 | TRBV25-1 | TGTGCCACCACTGCCGGACAAGTGGCTGGAAACACCATATATTTT | CATTAGQVAGNTIYF
few | NA | TRBJ2-7 | TRBV1 | TGCACCAGCAGCCAAGGGGCTGACAGATACGAGCAGTACTTC | CTSSQGADRYEQYF
NA | TRBD1 | TRBJ1-1 | TRBV9 | TGTGCCAGCAGCGTAGCCCAAGAACCGGGACAGGTCCGAGCTTTCTTT | CASSVAQEPGQVRAFF
NA | NA | TRBJ1-3 | TRBV27 | TGTGCCAGCAAGATGACAGTGGGTGGAAACACCATATATTTT | CASKMTVGGNTIYF
NA | TRBD1 | TRBJ2-7 | TRBV9 | TGTGCCAGCAGCGTAGGGACAGGGGACTCCTACGAGCAGTACTTC | CASSVGTGDSYEQYF
NA | NA | TRBJ1-5 | TRBV6-5 | TGTGCCAGCAGTGATACCTGGGGGCAACAGCCCCAGCATTTT | CASSDTWGQQPQHF
once | NA | TRBJ2-1 | TRBV13 | TGTGCCAGCAGCTTTGGTGGGCACAATGAGCAGTTCTTC | CASSFGGHNEQFF
few | TRBD2 | TRBJ2-1 | TRBV4-3 | TGCGCCAGCAGCCAAGAGGGGTTAGCGGGGCCATCCTACAATGAGCAGTTCTTC | CASSQEGLAGPSYNEQFF
NA | NA | TRBJ2-1 | TRBV7-2 | TGTGCCAGCAGCCCACGAGGGCGGTACAATGAGCAGTTCTTC | CASSPRGRYNEQFF
NA | TRBD1 | TRBJ1-3 | TRBV2 | TGTGCCAGCAGTAAGACCGGGACAGGGGCCGCTGGAAACACCATATATTTT | CASSKTGTGAAGNTIYF
once | NA | TRBJ1-2 | TRBV29-1 | TGCAGCGACGGGGGGTTGGGCTACACCTTC | CSDGGLGYTF